Below are 8 T cell receptor beta chains sequenced from a single sample in a study of patients and donors after allogeneic stem cell transplantation. Via MiXCR, TCRdb re-called the RT-PCR reads, giving one row per CDR3 protein. This table has around 240,000 distinct CDR3 sequences, over 12% appearing once. The specimen sequenced was blood, either unsorted or a sorted T cell fraction (not recorded which). These receptors were obtained from a human donor who was either an allogeneic HSCT recipient or a stem cell or donor lymphocyte infusion donor (not recorded which). It is not recorded whose cells these are; they may come from a transplant donor.

This clonotype was seen a handful of times. V usage is TRBV19 and J usage is TRBJ2-5; D possibly matches TRBD1 or TRBD2 (7 bases each). The CDR3 length is 13 residues. Trimming shortened V by 8 bases and J by 3 bases, and 13 bases separated the two germline ends. Germline V gene lookup returns CDR1 LNHDA and CDR2 SQIVND (reference sequence). The CDR3 region has the DNA TGTGCCAGTCGGGACAGCGGGGAAGAGACCCAGTACTTC. It codes for CASRDSGEETQYF.

This clonotype was picked up a small number of times. The V call is TRBV5-5, the J call TRBJ2-7, with D tentatively TRBD2 (5 bases). There are 17 residues in the CDR3. V dropped 1 base and J dropped 4 bases, with 21 bases sitting between them. CDR1 and CDR2 from the germline V gene are SGHKS and YYEKEE (reference sequence). The CDR3 here is CASSLIYRRLPNYEQYF. For the CDR3, the DNA is TGTGCCAGCAGCTTGATATATAGGAGGTTGCCCAATTACGAGCAGTACTTC.

The sample holds a few counts of this clonotype. This sequence joins TRBV7-2 and TRBJ1-1, with 10 positions matching TRBD1. The ends lost 5 bases at V and 7 bases at J; junction bases unmatched: 4. Germline lookup yields CDR1 SGHTA and CDR2 FQGNSA. The CDR3 spans 13 residues. This CDR3 reads CASSPRDRGEAFF. The CDR3 DNA sequence: TGTGCCAGCAGCCCCCGGGACAGGGGTGAAGCTTTCTTT.

This clonotype has only a few counts. This rearrangement joins TRBV12-3 or TRBV12-4 to TRBJ1-2; D is unresolved. The length of the CDR3 is 14 residues. Trimming took off 4 bases at V and 5 bases at J, with 14 bases between the two ends. The CDR3 sequence is CASSSATPPYGYTF. The CDR3 region has the DNA TGTGCCAGCAGTTCAGCAACACCTCCGTATGGCTACACCTTC.

This clonotype was counted between two and nine times. Here the CDR3 reads CASGLVEGTARQPQHF. The CDR3 DNA follows: TGTGCTAGTGGTTTGGTAGAAGGGACAGCGCGTCAGCCCCAGCATTTT. The gene calls are TRBV12-5 and TRBJ1-5, with 7 positions matching TRBD1. The CDR3 is 16 amino acids. J was trimmed by 6 bases and V by 0 bases; bases with no gene match: 8. CDR1 is LGHNT, CDR2 FRNRAP, per germline. Supplemented by reference TRBV12-5 and TRBJ1-5, the full variable domain reads DARVTQTPRHKVTEMGQEVTMRCQPILGHNTVFWYRQTMMQGLELLAYFRNRAPLDDSGMPKDRFSAEMPDATLATLKIQPSEPRDSAVYFCASGLVEGTARQPQHFGDGTRLSIL.

Ten or more counts support this clonotype. The chain uses TRBV29-1 and TRBJ2-7, with D possibly TRBD1 on 5 matching bases. The CDR3 is 14 amino acids. CDR1 is SQVTM, CDR2 ANQGSEA, per germline. Trimming left V 4 bases short and J 2 bases short, with 15 bases between. This chain's CDR3 is CSVVRRAGTYEQYF. The DNA for the CDR3 is TGCAGCGTTGTACGCCGGGCAGGGACCTACGAGCAGTACTTC.

This clonotype has only a few counts. This sequence joins TRBV7-9 and TRBJ2-7; 9 positions match TRBD2. Losses at the gene ends were 2 bases for V and 2 bases for J; bases not matched to a gene: 4. Germline values: CDR1 SEHNR, CDR2 FQNEAQ (reference sequence). The CDR3 contains 15 residues. This CDR3 reads CASSLSGRSPYEQYF. In DNA form, the CDR3 reads TGTGCCAGCAGCTTAAGCGGGAGGTCACCCTACGAGCAGTACTTC.

This clonotype was found many times. The chain employs TRBV11-2 and TRBJ1-2; D is unclear. The CDR3 is 12 residues long. Germline V gene data show CDR1 as SGHAT and CDR2 as FQNNGV. V lost 5 bases, J lost 8 bases, and 12 bases lay in between. This chain's CDR3 is CASSREKVGYTF. DNA of the CDR3: TGTGCCAGCAGCCGGGAAAAGGTGGGCTACACCTTC.